The clone carrying this T cell receptor beta chain was seen repeatedly, ten times or more. MiXCR, applied by TCRdb to the reads, yields one record per CDR3 protein. The sample records 480,000 or so distinct CDR3 sequences, roughly 12% being singletons. The data stem from a study of T cell repertoires in cytomegalovirus infection. V gave up 4 bases and J gave up 6 bases, with 16 bases separating them. Germline V gives CDR1 SGHTA, CDR2 FQGNSA. This CDR3 region has 14 residues. The sample comprised PBMCs. This TCR derives from a human donor in good health (CMV status not recorded). Some clones in this sample may be carry-over from other donors' samples. The J gene is TRBJ2-7, the V gene TRBV7-2; no clear D. For the CDR3, the DNA is TGTGCCAGCAGCTCAGATATCTCCTACTCCGAGCAGTACTTC. This codes for CASSSDISYSEQYF.